One sample yielded the 29 T cell receptor beta chains listed below, sequenced in a study of blood T cells in healthy people across ages. A J-beta primer mix and a sample-barcoded 5' primer were used in a second PCR of roughly 7 to 12 cycles. Each CDR3 protein gets one entry after TCRdb re-called the 5' RACE reads with MiXCR. The sample records roughly 930,000 distinct CDR3 sequences, around 48% being singletons. What was sequenced was blood. The receptors come from a man aged 25 to 45 in good health.

This clonotype is a singleton in its sample. This rearrangement joins TRBV7-6 to TRBJ2-4, with D perhaps TRBD2 (5 bases). TRBJ2-7 explains the end of the DNA better; the J call may be wrong. CDR1 and CDR2 (germline): SGHVS, FNYEAQ. There are 14 residues in the CDR3. CDR3 bases: TGTGCCAGCAGCTTATCTTTTGGGGAGTACGAGCAGTACTTC. This translates into CASSLSFGEYEQYF.

The chain recombines TRBV27 with TRBJ1-5; 8 bases line up with TRBD1. J gave up 5 bases and V 3 bases, and 6 bases lay outside the gene matches. There are 15 residues in the CDR3. The V gene's germline CDR1 is MNHEY and CDR2 SMNVEV (reference sequence). The CDR3 region is CASSFGQGDHQPQHF. The CDR3 nucleotides are TGTGCCAGCAGTTTTGGACAGGGAGATCATCAGCCCCAGCATTTT.

J is TRBJ2-7 and V is TRBV7-2; perhaps TRBD2 as D (5 bases). Germline-derived CDR1 and CDR2 are SGHTA and FQGNSA. The V and J ends lost 5 bases and 6 bases respectively, with 17 bases between them. The CDR3 consists of 14 residues. Here the CDR3 reads CASSPGGGSGEQYF. CDR3 coding DNA: TGTGCCAGCAGCCCCGGAGGTGGGAGCGGCGAGCAGTACTTC.

This clonotype was detected a few times. The V and J genes are TRBV3-1 and TRBJ1-1; no clear D. The V end was cut by 4 bases, the J end by 5 bases, with 5 bases between. The CDR3 runs 11 residues. The germline gives CDR1 LGHDT, CDR2 YNNKEL (reference sequence). This CDR3 is CASSPFTEAFF. Here the CDR3 DNA reads TGTGCCAGCAGCCCGTTTACTGAAGCTTTCTTT.

The J gene is TRBJ2-3, the V gene TRBV20-1, with D tentatively TRBD2 (7 bases). From germline, CDR1 is DFQATT and CDR2 SNEGSKA (reference sequence). This CDR3 is built from 13 residues. Trimming shortened V by 5 bases and J by 6 bases, and 15 bases separated the two germline ends. The DNA of the CDR3 is TGCAGTGCTCCAGAGGGGGGGCGCGATACGCAGTATTTT. Protein: CSAPEGGRDTQYF.

This sequence joins TRBV7-2 and TRBJ2-3; 7 bases align to TRBD2. Germline values: CDR1 SGHTA, CDR2 FQGNSA. With V trimmed by 2 bases and J by 4 bases, 6 bases remained unmatched. The CDR3 extends over 15 amino acids. CDR3 coding DNA: TGTGCCAGCAGCTTATTCGGGGGGATGGCAGATACGCAGTATTTT. Translation gives CASSLFGGMADTQYF.

This sequence joins TRBV20-1 and TRBJ1-1; D is uncertain. The CDR3 sequence is 12 residues long. Germline V CDR1 and CDR2: DFQATT, SNEGSKA (reference sequence). The V end lost 5 bases, the J end lost 1 base, and 8 bases lay between the germline ends. The CDR3 loop reads CSALWQNTEAFF. The CDR3 DNA reads as TGCAGTGCTCTCTGGCAGAACACTGAAGCTTTCTTT.

The V and J genes are TRBV13 and TRBJ1-2; TRBD1 aligns across 8 bases. Germline-derived CDR1 and CDR2 are PRHDT and FYEKMQ (reference sequence). The trim removed 5 bases at V and 4 bases at J, leaving 9 bases unmatched. This CDR3 region has 15 residues. CDR3 DNA sequence: TGTGCCAGCAGCCGATTAGACAGGGGTACCTATGGCTACACCTTC. Its protein is CASSRLDRGTYGYTF.

This chain links TRBV19 with TRBJ1-1, with unresolved D. Germline-derived CDR1 and CDR2 are LNHDA and SQIVND (reference sequence). V lost 5 bases to trimming and J lost 8 bases, with 12 bases between them. The length of the CDR3 is 12 residues. CDR3 nucleotide sequence: TGTGCCAGTAGTTGGCCTCATGGAGAAGCTTTCTTT. It encodes CASSWPHGEAFF.

The sample holds a few counts of this clonotype. The rearrangement links TRBV6-6 to TRBJ1-2, with D uncertain. The V end was cut by 7 bases, the J end by 0 bases, with 21 bases between. Per germline, CDR1 MNHNY and CDR2 SVGAGI (reference sequence). The CDR3 is made up of 17 amino acids. CDR3 protein: CASTIRPPRASNYGYTF. In nucleotides, the CDR3 is TGTGCCAGCACCATAAGGCCCCCTCGGGCGTCTAACTATGGCTACACCTTC.

V is TRBV21-1 and J is TRBJ1-1. TRBV21-1 is a known pseudogene. The length of the CDR3 is 16 residues. Here the CDR3 DNA reads TGTGCCAGCAGCAAAGCGCTCTCGCGGGGGAACACTGAAGCTTTCTTT. It is translated as CASSKALSRGNTEAFF.

CDR3 protein: CASSFSTDQETQYF. CDR3 DNA: TGCGCCAGCAGCTTTAGCACCGACCAAGAGACCCAGTACTTC. V and J are TRBV5-1 and TRBJ2-7; D is unclear. The J call is uncertain, as TRBJ2-5 better fits the DNA end. Germline lookup yields CDR1 SGHRS and CDR2 YFSETQ. The CDR3 runs 14 residues.

The J gene is TRBJ2-7, the V gene TRBV5-1; D not certain. This CDR3 spans 15 amino acids. The ends were cut back, 1 base at V and 6 bases at J, with 17 bases in the middle. CDR1 and CDR2 (germline): SGHRS, YFSETQ. The DNA for the CDR3 is TGCGCCAGCAGCTTGTCGTTGGCTACTTCCGCCGAGCAGTACTTC. Residues: CASSLSLATSAEQYF.

The DNA of the CDR3 is TGTGCCAGCAGTGAGGCGGGGCTCTACAATGAGCAGTACTTC. It translates to CASSEAGLYNEQYF. The chain joins TRBV6-4 to TRBJ2-7; weak D call: TRBD2 (6 bases). Germline CDR1 and CDR2: MRHNA and SNTAGT. The V and J ends lost 3 bases and 7 bases respectively, with 16 bases between them. The CDR3 is 14 amino acids.

This clonotype has only a few counts. CDR3: CASRLEGRAHEQYF. The CDR3 DNA follows: TGTGCCAGCAGACTCGAAGGCAGGGCCCACGAGCAGTACTTC. The chain recombines TRBV6-6 with TRBJ2-5; perhaps TRBD1 as D (5 bases). The DNA end is a closer match to TRBJ2-7, so the J assignment may be wrong. CDR1 is MNHNY, CDR2 SVGAGI, per germline (reference sequence). This CDR3 is built from 14 residues.

In its sample, this clonotype was seen a few times. The chain recombines TRBV29-1 with TRBJ2-3; 9 bases match TRBD2. This CDR3 is 14 amino acids long. Unmatched junction bases numbered 3, after V lost 3 bases and J lost 2 bases. Germline loops: CDR1 SQVTM, CDR2 ANQGSEA. CDR3 coding DNA: TGCAGCGTTGATAAGCGGGGGGCCACAGATACGCAGTATTTT. Its protein product is CSVDKRGATDTQYF.

V is TRBV18 and J is TRBJ2-4; TRBD1 agrees at 7 bases. The CDR3 is made up of 16 amino acids. V was clipped by 6 bases and J by 2 bases; unmatched bases: 10. Per the germline V gene, CDR1 is KGHSH and CDR2 is LQKENI. The CDR3 bases are TGTGCCAGCTCCCCCCCGGGACAGCCAACCAAAAACATTCAGTACTTC. Residues: CASSPPGQPTKNIQYF.

The V and J genes are TRBV6-1 and TRBJ2-6; the D gene is possibly TRBD1 (6 bases). CDR3 length: 16 amino acids. Germline CDR1 MNHNS, CDR2 SASEGT. V gave up 8 bases and J gave up 4 bases, with 18 bases separating them. DNA for the CDR3: TGTGCCAGCGCTCCGCAGGGGCTTACCGGGGCCAACGTCCTGACTTTC. Residues: CASAPQGLTGANVLTF.

V and J are TRBV5-1 and TRBJ2-7, with 10 bases that match TRBD2. V was clipped by 0 bases and J by 4 bases; unmatched bases: 4. CDR1 and CDR2 (germline): SGHRS, YFSETQ. The CDR3 consists of 15 residues. This CDR3 is CASSLGSSGGYEQYF. The CDR3 DNA reads as TGCGCCAGCAGCTTGGGGTCTAGCGGGGGTTACGAGCAGTACTTC.

The V call is TRBV12-3 or TRBV12-4, the J call TRBJ2-3, with 9 bases aligning to TRBD1. V was pared by 5 bases and J by 3 bases, with 6 bases of the junction left unmatched. This CDR3 has 15 residues. The CDR3 sequence: CASSPGQGQTDTQYF. The CDR3 nucleotides read TGTGCCAGCAGTCCGGGACAGGGTCAGACAGATACGCAGTATTTT.

The chain carries TRBV9 and TRBJ1-2, with 12 positions matching TRBD1. CDR1 is SGDLS, CDR2 YYNGEE, per germline. After removal of 0 bases from V and 6 bases from J, the junction contained 12 bases not matched to a gene. This CDR3 is built from 18 residues. This chain's CDR3 is CASSVGGVGGTGGHGYTF. DNA of the CDR3: TGTGCCAGCAGCGTAGGAGGTGTAGGGGGGACAGGGGGCCATGGCTACACCTTC. Looking up the rest from reference TRBV9 and TRBJ1-2 gives the full variable domain: DSGVTQTPKHLITATGQRVTLRCSPRSGDLSVYWYQQSLDQGLQFLIQYYNGEERAKGNILERFSAQQFPDLHSELNLSSLELGDSALYFCASSVGGVGGTGGHGYTFGSGTRLTVV.

The chain couples TRBV28 to TRBJ1-2; perhaps TRBD1 as D (6 bases). The CDR3 spans 17 residues. The germline gives CDR1 MDHEN, CDR2 SYDVKM. The V end lost 3 bases, the J end lost 5 bases, and 22 bases lay between the germline ends. The CDR3 loop reads CASSFVKGGPSLYGYTF. The CDR3 DNA sequence: TGTGCCAGCAGTTTTGTGAAAGGGGGACCATCACTTTATGGCTACACCTTC.

Worth noting for this clonotype: Sequence at one end of the junction differs from germline and may be a read error. The gene calls are TRBV4-2 and TRBJ2-5; D unclear. Per germline, CDR1 LGHNA and CDR2 YNFKEQ. This CDR3 comprises 15 residues. DNA of the CDR3: TGTGCCAGCAGCCAAGCATCCTCTACTCAAGAGACTCAGTACTTC. Translated: CASSQASSTQETQYF.

CDR3 in DNA: TGTGCCTGGAGGACCGGGACAGGGGGCCCCTACGAGCAGTACTTC. As protein: CAWRTGTGGPYEQYF. The chain recombines TRBV30 with TRBJ2-7; TRBD1 matches at 12 bases. CDR1 is GTSNPN and CDR2 is SVGIG in the germline V gene (reference sequence). The CDR3 contains 15 residues. Trimming cost V 3 bases and J 2 bases; bases outside gene matches: 5.

The CDR3 coding sequence is TGTGCCAGCAGCTCCGTCCAGGGGAGGGCTGAAGCTTTCTTT. Translated: CASSSVQGRAEAFF. The chain couples TRBV9 to TRBJ1-1, with D perhaps TRBD1 (6 bases). The CDR3 has 14 amino acids. Germline V gene lookup returns CDR1 SGDLS and CDR2 YYNGEE. The V end was cut by 4 bases, the J end by 6 bases, with 16 bases between.

CDR3 residues: CASSPKTGHGYTF. The CDR3 DNA follows: TGTGCCAGCAGCCCTAAGACAGGGCATGGCTACACCTTC. The chain recombines TRBV7-6 with TRBJ1-2; 7 positions match TRBD1. CDR3 size: 13 residues. J was trimmed by 6 bases and V by 5 bases; bases with no gene match: 6. Looked up from germline, CDR1 is SGHVS and CDR2 is FNYEAQ. Using reference TRBV7-6 and TRBJ1-2 for the parts outside the CDR3, the full variable domain is GAGVSQSPRYKVTKRGQDVALRCDPISGHVSLYWYRQALGQGPEFLTYFNYEAQQDKSGLPNDRFSAERPEGSISTLTIQRTEQRDSAMYRCASSPKTGHGYTFGSGTRLTVV.

This clonotype was seen a handful of times. V usage is TRBV11-3 and J usage is TRBJ2-1; 9 bases map to TRBD1. Germline values: CDR1 SGHNT, CDR2 YENEEA. V gave up 1 base and J gave up 7 bases; unmatched junction bases: 8. The CDR3 spans 16 residues. CDR3 in DNA: TGTGCCAGCAGCTTAGGGCCGGGACAGGGAGGGAATGAGCAGTTCTTC. It specifies CASSLGPGQGGNEQFF.

CDR3 sequence reads: CASSLALGIERNEQFF. The CDR3 nucleotides are TGTGCCAGCAGCTTAGCGCTGGGGATCGAACGCAATGAGCAGTTCTTC. This rearrangement joins TRBV7-2 to TRBJ2-1; no definite D call. CDR1 SGHTA and CDR2 FQGNSA come from the germline V gene. V gave up 0 bases and J gave up 6 bases, with 15 bases separating them. The CDR3 spans 16 residues.

This rearrangement joins TRBV6-5 to TRBJ1-5; 8 nucleotides align to TRBD1. Germline lookup yields CDR1 MNHEY and CDR2 SVGAGI. The CDR3 consists of 14 residues. V trimming: 6 bases; J trimming: 6 bases; junction bases outside the gene matches: 7. In DNA form, the CDR3 reads TGTGCCAGCAGCCCAGACAGGGGAGGTCAGCCCCAGCATTTT. Protein product: CASSPDRGGQPQHF.